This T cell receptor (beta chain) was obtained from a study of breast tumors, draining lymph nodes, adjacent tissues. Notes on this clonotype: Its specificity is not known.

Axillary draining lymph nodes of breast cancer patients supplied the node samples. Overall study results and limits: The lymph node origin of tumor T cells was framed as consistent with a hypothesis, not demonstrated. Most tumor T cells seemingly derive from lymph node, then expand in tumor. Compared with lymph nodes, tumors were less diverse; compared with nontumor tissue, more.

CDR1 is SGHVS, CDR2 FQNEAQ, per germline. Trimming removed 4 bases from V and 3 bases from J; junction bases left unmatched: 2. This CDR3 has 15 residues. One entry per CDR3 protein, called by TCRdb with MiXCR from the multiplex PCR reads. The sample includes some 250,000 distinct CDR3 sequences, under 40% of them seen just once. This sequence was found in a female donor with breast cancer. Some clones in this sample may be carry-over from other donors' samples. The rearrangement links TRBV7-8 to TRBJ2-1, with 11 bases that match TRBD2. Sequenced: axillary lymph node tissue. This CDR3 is CASSSSGGYYNEQFF. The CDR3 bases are TGTGCCAGCAGCTCTAGCGGGGGGTACTACAATGAGCAGTTCTTC. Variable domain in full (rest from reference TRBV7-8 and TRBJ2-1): GAGVSQSPRYKVAKRGQDVALRCDPISGHVSLFWYQQALGQGPEFLTYFQNEAQLDKSGLPSDRFFAERPEGSVSTLKIQRTQQEDSAVYLCASSSSGGYYNEQFFGPGTRLTVL.